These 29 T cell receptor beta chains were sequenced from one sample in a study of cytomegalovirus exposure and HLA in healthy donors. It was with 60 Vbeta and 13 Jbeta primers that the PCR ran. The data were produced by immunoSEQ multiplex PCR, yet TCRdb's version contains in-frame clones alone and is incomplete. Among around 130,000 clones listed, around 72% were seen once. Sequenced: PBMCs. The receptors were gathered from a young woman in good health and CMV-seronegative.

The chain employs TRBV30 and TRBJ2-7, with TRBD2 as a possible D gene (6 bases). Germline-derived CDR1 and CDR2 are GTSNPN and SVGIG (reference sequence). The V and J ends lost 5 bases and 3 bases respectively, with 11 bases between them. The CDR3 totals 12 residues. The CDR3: CAWSRELYEQYF. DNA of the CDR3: TGTGCCTGGTCCCGGGAGCTCTACGAGCAGTACTTC.

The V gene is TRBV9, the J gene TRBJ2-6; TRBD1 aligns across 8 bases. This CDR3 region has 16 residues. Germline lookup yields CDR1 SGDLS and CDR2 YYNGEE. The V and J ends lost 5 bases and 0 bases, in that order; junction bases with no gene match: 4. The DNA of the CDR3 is TGTGCCAGCAGTCCTGACAGGGGCTCTGGGGCCAACGTCCTGACTTTC. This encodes CASSPDRGSGANVLTF. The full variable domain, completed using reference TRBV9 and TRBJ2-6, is DSGVTQTPKHLITATGQRVTLRCSPRSGDLSVYWYQQSLDQGLQFLIQYYNGEERAKGNILERFSAQQFPDLHSELNLSSLELGDSALYFCASSPDRGSGANVLTFGAGSRLTVL.

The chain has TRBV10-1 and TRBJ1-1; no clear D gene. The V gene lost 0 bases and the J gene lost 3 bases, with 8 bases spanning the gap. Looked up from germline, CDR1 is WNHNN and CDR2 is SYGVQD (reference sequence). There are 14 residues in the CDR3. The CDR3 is CASSESTKYTEAFF. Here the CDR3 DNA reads TGCGCCAGCAGTGAGTCGACTAAGTACACTGAAGCTTTCTTT.

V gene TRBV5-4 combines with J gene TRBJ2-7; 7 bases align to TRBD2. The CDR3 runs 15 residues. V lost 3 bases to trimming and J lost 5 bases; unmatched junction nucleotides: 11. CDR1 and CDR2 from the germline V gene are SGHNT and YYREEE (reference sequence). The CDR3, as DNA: TGTGCCAGCAGCTCCGTCGGCGGGAGCCATCACGAGCAGTACTTC. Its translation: CASSSVGGSHHEQYF.

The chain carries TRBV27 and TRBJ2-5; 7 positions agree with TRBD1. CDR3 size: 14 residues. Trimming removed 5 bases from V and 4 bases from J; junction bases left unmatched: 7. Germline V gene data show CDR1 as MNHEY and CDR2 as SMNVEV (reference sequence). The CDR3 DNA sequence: TGTGCCAGCAGTCACAGGGGAAGAGGAGAGACCCAGTACTTC. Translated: CASSHRGRGETQYF.

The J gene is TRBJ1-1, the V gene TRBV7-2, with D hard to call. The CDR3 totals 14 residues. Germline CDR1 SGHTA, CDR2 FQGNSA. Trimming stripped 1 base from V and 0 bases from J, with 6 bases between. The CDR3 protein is CASSLGQLNTEAFF. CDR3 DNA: TGTGCCAGCAGCTTAGGGCAACTGAACACTGAAGCTTTCTTT.

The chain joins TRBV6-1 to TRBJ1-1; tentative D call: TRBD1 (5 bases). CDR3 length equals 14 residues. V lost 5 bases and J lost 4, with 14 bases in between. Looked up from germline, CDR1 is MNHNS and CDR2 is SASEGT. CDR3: CASSIRRGGTEAFF. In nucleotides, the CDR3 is TGTGCCAGCAGTATTCGTCGGGGGGGCACTGAAGCTTTCTTT.

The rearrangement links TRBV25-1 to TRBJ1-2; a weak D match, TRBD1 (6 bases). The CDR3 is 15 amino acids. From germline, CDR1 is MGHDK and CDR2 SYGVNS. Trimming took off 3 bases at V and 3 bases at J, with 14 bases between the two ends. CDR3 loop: CASSEFTGYDYGYTF. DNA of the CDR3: TGTGCCAGCAGTGAGTTCACAGGGTATGACTATGGCTACACCTTC.

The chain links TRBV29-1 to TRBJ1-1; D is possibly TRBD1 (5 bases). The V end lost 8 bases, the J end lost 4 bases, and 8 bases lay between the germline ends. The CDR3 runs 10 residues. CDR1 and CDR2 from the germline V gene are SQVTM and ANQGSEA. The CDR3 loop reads CSTGATEAFF. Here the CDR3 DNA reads TGCAGCACTGGGGCCACTGAAGCTTTCTTT.

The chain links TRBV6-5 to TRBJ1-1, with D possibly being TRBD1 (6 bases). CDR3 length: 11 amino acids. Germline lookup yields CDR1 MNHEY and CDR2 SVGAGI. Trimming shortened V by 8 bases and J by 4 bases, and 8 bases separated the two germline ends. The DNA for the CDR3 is TGTGCCAGCCAGGGGAGCACTGAAGCTTTCTTT. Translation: CASQGSTEAFF.

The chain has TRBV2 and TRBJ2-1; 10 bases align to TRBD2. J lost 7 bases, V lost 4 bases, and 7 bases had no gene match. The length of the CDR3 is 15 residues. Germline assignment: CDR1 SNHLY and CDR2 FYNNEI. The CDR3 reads CASSVRAGGPNEQFF. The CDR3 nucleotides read TGTGCCAGCAGTGTCCGAGCGGGAGGGCCGAATGAGCAGTTCTTC.

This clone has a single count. CDR3: CASSPRSRGTDTQYF. In DNA, the CDR3 is TGTGCCAGCAGTCCCCGGTCCCGGGGCACAGATACGCAGTATTTT. The rearrangement joins TRBV27 to TRBJ2-3; D remains ambiguous. V lost 5 bases and J lost 1, with 13 bases in between. The CDR3 loop spans 15 amino acids. The V gene's germline CDR1 is MNHEY and CDR2 SMNVEV (reference sequence).

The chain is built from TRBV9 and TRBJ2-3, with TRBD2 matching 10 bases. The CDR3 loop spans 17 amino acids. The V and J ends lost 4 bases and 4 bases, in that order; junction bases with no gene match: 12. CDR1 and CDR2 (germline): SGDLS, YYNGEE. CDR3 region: CASSKEPSGRGADTQYF. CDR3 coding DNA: TGTGCCAGCAGCAAGGAGCCTAGCGGGAGAGGGGCAGATACGCAGTATTTT.

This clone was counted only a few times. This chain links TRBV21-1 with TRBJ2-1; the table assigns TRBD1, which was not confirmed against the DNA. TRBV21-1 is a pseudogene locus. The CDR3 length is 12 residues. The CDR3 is CAEKTGYNEQFF. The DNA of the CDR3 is TGTGCCGAAAAAACAGGGTACAATGAGCAGTTCTTC.

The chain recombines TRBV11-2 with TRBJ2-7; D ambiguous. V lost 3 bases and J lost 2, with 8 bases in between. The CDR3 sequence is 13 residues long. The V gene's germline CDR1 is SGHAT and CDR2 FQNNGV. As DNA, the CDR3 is TGTGCCAGCAGCTTCCCACGGGCCTACGAGCAGTACTTC. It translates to CASSFPRAYEQYF.

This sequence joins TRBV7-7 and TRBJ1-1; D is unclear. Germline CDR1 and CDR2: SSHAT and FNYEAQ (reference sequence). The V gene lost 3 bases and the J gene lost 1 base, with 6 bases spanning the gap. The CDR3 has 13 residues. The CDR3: CASSFQENTEAFF. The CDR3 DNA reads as TGTGCCAGCAGCTTCCAGGAGAACACTGAAGCTTTCTTT.

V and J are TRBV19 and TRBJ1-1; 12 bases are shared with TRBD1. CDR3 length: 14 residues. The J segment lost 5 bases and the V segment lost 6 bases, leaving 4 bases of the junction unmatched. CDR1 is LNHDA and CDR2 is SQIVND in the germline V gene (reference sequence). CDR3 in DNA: TGTGCCAGTAGGGGACAGGGGGCGAATACTGAAGCTTTCTTT. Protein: CASRGQGANTEAFF. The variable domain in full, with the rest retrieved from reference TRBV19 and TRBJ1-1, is DGGITQSPKYLFRKEGQNVTLSCEQNLNHDAMYWYRQDPGQGLRLIYYSQIVNDFQKGDIAEGYSVSREKKESFPLTVTSAQKNPTAFYLCASRGQGANTEAFFGQGTRLTVV.

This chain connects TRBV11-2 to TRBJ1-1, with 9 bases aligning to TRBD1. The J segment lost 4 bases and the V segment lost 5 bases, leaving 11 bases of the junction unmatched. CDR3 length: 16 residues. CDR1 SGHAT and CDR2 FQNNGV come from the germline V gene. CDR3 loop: CASSIRIGQGSTEAFF. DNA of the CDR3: TGTGCCAGCAGCATTAGAATCGGACAGGGGAGCACTGAAGCTTTCTTT. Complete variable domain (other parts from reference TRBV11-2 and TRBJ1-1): EAGVAQSPRYKIIEKRQSVAFWCNPISGHATLYWYQQILGQGPKLLIQFQNNGVVDDSQLPKDRFSAERLKGVDSTLKIQPAKLEDSAVYLCASSIRIGQGSTEAFFGQGTRLTVV.

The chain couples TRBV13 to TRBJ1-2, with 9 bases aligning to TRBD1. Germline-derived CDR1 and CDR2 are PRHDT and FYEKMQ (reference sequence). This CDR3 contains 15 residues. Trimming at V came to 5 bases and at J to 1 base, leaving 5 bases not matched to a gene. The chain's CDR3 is CASSLRDRVNYGYTF. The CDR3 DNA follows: TGTGCCAGCAGCCTCCGGGACAGGGTTAACTATGGCTACACCTTC.

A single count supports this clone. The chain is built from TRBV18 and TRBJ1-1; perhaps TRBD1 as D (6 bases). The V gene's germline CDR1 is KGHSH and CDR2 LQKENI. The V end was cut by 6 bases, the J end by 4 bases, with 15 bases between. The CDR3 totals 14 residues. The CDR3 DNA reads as TGTGCCAGCTCGCTAGGGGAAGGGGGCACTGAAGCTTTCTTT. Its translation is CASSLGEGGTEAFF.

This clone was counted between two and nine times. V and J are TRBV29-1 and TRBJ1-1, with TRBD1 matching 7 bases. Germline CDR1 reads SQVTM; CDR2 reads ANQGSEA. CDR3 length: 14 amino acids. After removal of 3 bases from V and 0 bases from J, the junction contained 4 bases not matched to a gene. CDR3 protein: CSVERQGVNTEAFF. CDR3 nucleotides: TGCAGCGTTGAGAGGCAGGGGGTGAACACTGAAGCTTTCTTT.

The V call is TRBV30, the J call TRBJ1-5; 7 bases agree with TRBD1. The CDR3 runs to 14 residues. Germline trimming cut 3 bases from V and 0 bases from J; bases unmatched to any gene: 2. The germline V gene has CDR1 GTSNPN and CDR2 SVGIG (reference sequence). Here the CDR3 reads CAWSQGDSNQPQHF. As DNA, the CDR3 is TGTGCCTGGAGCCAGGGGGATAGCAATCAGCCCCAGCATTTT.

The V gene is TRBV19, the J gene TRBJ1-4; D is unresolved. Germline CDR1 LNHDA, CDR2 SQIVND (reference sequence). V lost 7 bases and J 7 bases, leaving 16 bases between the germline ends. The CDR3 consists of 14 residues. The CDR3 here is CASNPSGEGEKLFF. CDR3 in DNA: TGTGCCAGTAATCCCTCCGGGGAAGGTGAAAAACTGTTTTTT.

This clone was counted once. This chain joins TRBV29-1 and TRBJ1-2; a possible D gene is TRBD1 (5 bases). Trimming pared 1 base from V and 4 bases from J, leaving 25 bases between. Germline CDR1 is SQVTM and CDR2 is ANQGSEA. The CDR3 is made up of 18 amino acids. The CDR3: CSVEVADSSLYGAYGYTF. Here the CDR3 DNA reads TGCAGCGTTGAAGTCGCCGACAGTTCTCTCTATGGCGCCTATGGCTACACCTTC. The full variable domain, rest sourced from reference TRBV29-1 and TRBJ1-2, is SAVISQKPSRDICQRGTSLTIQCQVDSQVTMMFWYRQQPGQSLTLIATANQGSEATYESGFVIDKFPISRPNLTFSTLTVSNMSPEDSSIYLCSVEVADSSLYGAYGYTFGSGTRLTVV.

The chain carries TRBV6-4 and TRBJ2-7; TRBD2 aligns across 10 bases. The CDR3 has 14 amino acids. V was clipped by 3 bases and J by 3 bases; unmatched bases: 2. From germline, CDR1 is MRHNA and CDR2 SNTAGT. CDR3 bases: TGTGCCAGCAGTGAGTCTAGCGGGAGCTACGAGCAGTACTTC. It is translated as CASSESSGSYEQYF.

DNA of the CDR3: TGTGCCAGCAGCTTGGATGGACAGAAAGCTTTCTTT. Encoded protein: CASSLDGQKAFF. The V call is TRBV5-4, the J call TRBJ1-1, with D perhaps TRBD1 (6 bases). V was shortened by 0 bases and J by 9 bases, with 9 bases between the two germline ends. This CDR3 has 12 amino acids. Germline-derived CDR1 and CDR2 are SGHNT and YYREEE (reference sequence).

The CDR3 nucleotides read TGCGCCAGCAGCGAGGGAGGAACTGAAGCTTTCTTT. This codes for CASSEGGTEAFF. The rearrangement uses TRBV5-1 and TRBJ1-1, with unresolved D. V gave up 4 bases and J gave up 5 bases, with 9 bases separating them. This CDR3 has 12 residues. The germline gives CDR1 SGHRS, CDR2 YFSETQ. The whole variable domain, filled in from reference TRBV5-1 and TRBJ1-1, reads KAGVTQTPRYLIKTRGQQVTLSCSPISGHRSVSWYQQTPGQGLQFLFEYFSETQRNKGNFPGRFSGRQFSNSRSEMNVSTLELGDSALYLCASSEGGTEAFFGQGTRLTVV.

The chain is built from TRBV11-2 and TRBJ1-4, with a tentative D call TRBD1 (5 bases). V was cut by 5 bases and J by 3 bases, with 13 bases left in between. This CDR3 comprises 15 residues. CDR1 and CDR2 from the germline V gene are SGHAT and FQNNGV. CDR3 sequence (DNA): TGTGCCAGCAGCGATAGCAGGGCCTCTAATGAAAAACTGTTTTTT. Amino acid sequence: CASSDSRASNEKLFF.

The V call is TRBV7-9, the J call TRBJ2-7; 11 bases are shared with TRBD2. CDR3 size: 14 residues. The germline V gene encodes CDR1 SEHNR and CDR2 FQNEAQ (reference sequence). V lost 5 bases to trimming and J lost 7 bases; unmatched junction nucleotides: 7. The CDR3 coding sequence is TGTGCCAGCAGCCCGACTAGCGGGACTGGAGAGCAGTACTTC. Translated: CASSPTSGTGEQYF.